The T cell receptor beta chain described here comes from a study of blood T cell repertoires in COVID-19. The overall study: Sites across the United States, Italy and Spain contributed samples from acute and convalescent COVID-19. From T cells, B-cell-depleted T cells, or PBMCs came the material, which was cDNA or gDNA.

Under the authors' procedure: Amplification from reference gene primers served as the basis for estimated nucleated cell counts. Sequencing used immunoSEQ multiplex PCR; TCRdb keeps in-frame clones, though not all of them. The V and J calls and clone size were taken over from that table, and D and trimming were inferred from the DNA. Of some 160,000 clones listed, roughly nine tenths were seen once; the top ten hold 3% to 3.5%. Trimming cost V 3 bases and J 4 bases; bases outside gene matches: 17. Germline loops: CDR1 SGHDN, CDR2 FVKESK. The CDR3 spans 18 residues. Input material: peripheral blood. The rearrangement uses TRBV14 and TRBJ2-5, with 7 nucleotides matching TRBD2. The clonotype comes from a woman aged 55-75 years with active COVID-19. The CDR3 sequence is CASSHGGFRGRAGETQYF. CDR3 DNA sequence: TGTGCCAGCAGCCATGGGGGATTCCGGGGGAGGGCCGGAGAGACCCAGTACTTC. The entire variable domain, with the rest obtained from reference TRBV14 and TRBJ2-5, is as follows: EAGVTQFPSHSVIEKGQTVTLRCDPISGHDNLYWYRRVMGKEIKFLLHFVKESKQDESGMPNNRFLAERTGGTYSTLKVQPAELEDSGVYFCASSHGGFRGRAGETQYFGPGTRLLVL.